The present T cell receptor beta chain was sequenced within a study of post-analysis software for immune sequencing data. Presence of unique molecular identifiers characterized the TCR beta cDNA libraries. TCRdb ran MiXCR on the PCR reads and lists one entry per CDR3 protein. The repertoire holds under 200,000 distinct CDR3 sequences, roughly 35% seen once, with roughly 28% in the top ten. This specimen consisted of blood, obtained after autologous hematopoietic stem cell transplantation. This TCR was sampled from a girl between 10 and 17 years old with multiple sclerosis.

CDR3: CASIPTAYYGYTF. Written as DNA, the CDR3 is TGTGCCAGCATCCCGACAGCTTATTATGGCTACACCTTC. This sequence joins TRBV21-1 and TRBJ1-2; TRBD1, the table's D call, lacks a check against the DNA. TRBV21-1 is an annotated pseudogene. This CDR3 has 13 amino acids.